These 24 T cell receptor beta chains came from one sample sequenced in a study of blood T cell repertoires in COVID-19. Sequencing used immunoSEQ multiplex PCR; TCRdb keeps in-frame clones, though not all of them. The top ten clones hold approximately 1.8% of a sample with under 250,000 clones, around 80% of them seen once. Specimen: PBMCs or T cells enriched from blood (not recorded which). These receptors all come from a man between 60 and 75 years old who had recovered from COVID-19.

The V gene is TRBV6-5, the J gene TRBJ2-6; D is unresolved. The V gene lost 8 bases and the J gene lost 4 bases, with 12 bases spanning the gap. Germline V lookup: CDR1 MNHEY, CDR2 SVGAGI. CDR3 length: 14 amino acids. CDR3 amino acids: CASEREAGANVLTF. The CDR3 DNA is TGTGCCAGCGAAAGAGAGGCAGGGGCCAACGTCCTGACTTTC.

This clone showed up just a few times. The V and J genes are TRBV13 and TRBJ1-2, with D uncertain. CDR1 is PRHDT, CDR2 FYEKMQ, per germline (reference sequence). With 6 bases removed from V and 4 bases from J, the gap between germline ends came to 18 bases. The CDR3 consists of 15 residues. CDR3 sequence (DNA): TGTGCCAGCAGTCCGTTCCGGGTACGGGTCTATGGCTACACCTTC. It codes for CASSPFRVRVYGYTF.

This chain links TRBV30 with TRBJ2-7; D is possibly TRBD1 (7 bases). The V end was cut by 4 bases, the J end by 6 bases, with 16 bases between. The germline CDR1 and CDR2 sequences are GTSNPN and SVGIG (reference sequence). The CDR3 has 13 residues. The CDR3 loop is CAWNARQGGEQYF. In DNA form, the CDR3 reads TGTGCCTGGAACGCGAGACAGGGAGGCGAGCAGTACTTC.

The chain recombines TRBV11-2 with TRBJ2-7, with D maybe TRBD1 (6 bases). The germline V gene has CDR1 SGHAT and CDR2 FQNNGV. The length of the CDR3 is 15 residues. V lost 5 bases and J lost 3, with 17 bases in between. The CDR3: CASSVDATGYYEQYF. The CDR3 nucleotides read TGTGCCAGCAGCGTGGACGCTACAGGGTACTACGAGCAGTACTTC.

The CDR3, as DNA: TGCGCCAGCAGCCACCCGGGGGGCCTCGATACGCAGTATTTT. It specifies CASSHPGGLDTQYF. V and J are TRBV4-1 and TRBJ2-3, with D maybe TRBD2 (7 bases). Germline CDR1 reads MGHRA; CDR2 reads YSYEKL. CDR3 size: 14 residues. The germline V and J ends were trimmed by 3 bases and 6 bases, with 13 bases remaining between them.

This clone was recorded once. The rearrangement links TRBV24-1 to TRBJ1-5, with D perhaps TRBD1 (6 bases). Germline CDR1 and CDR2: KGHDR and SFDVKD. V lost 9 bases and J 2 bases, leaving 16 bases between the germline ends. CDR3 length: 15 amino acids. CDR3 nucleotides: TGTGCCACCTCCCCCGGGGGGGCACGCAATCAGCCCCAGCATTTT. Translated: CATSPGGARNQPQHF.

The chain is built from TRBV10-3 and TRBJ2-7; 10 bases align to TRBD2. V dropped 3 bases and J dropped 5; count of bases not matched to a gene: 4. This CDR3 has 14 residues. Germline V gene sequence: CDR1 ENHRY, CDR2 SYGVKD. The CDR3 spells CAISDGLAVHEQYF. CDR3 DNA: TGTGCCATCAGTGACGGACTAGCGGTCCACGAGCAGTACTTC.

This chain links TRBV19 with TRBJ2-2; D gene uncertain. The germline gives CDR1 LNHDA, CDR2 SQIVND (reference sequence). Trimming stripped 2 bases from V and 3 bases from J, with 7 bases between. The CDR3 consists of 14 residues. The DNA of the CDR3 is TGTGCCAGTAGTATATTACGGGACACCGGGGAGCTGTTTTTT. It specifies CASSILRDTGELFF.

The V call is TRBV6-2 or TRBV6-3, the J call TRBJ2-2, with a tentative D call TRBD1 (6 bases). CDR1 and CDR2 from the germline V gene are MNHEY and SVGEGT. V dropped 5 bases and J dropped 7 bases, with 20 bases sitting between them. The CDR3 contains 16 residues. CDR3 sequence (DNA): TGTGCCAGCAGTGACCCCTGGGGTACCAGGGGCGGGGAGCTGTTTTTT. This codes for CASSDPWGTRGGELFF.

The chain carries TRBV10-2 and TRBJ1-1; a possible D gene is TRBD1 (6 bases). Trimming took 6 bases from V and 1 from J, leaving 9 bases between them. Germline V CDR1 and CDR2: WSHSY, SAAADI. The CDR3 runs 13 residues. The CDR3 DNA is TGCGCCAGCAGGAGGACAGAGAACACTGAAGCTTTCTTT. Translated: CASRRTENTEAFF.

The chain recombines TRBV5-1 with TRBJ2-1, with 7 bases identical to TRBD1. Germline V gene lookup returns CDR1 SGHRS and CDR2 YFSETQ. The CDR3 contains 14 residues. Unmatched junction bases numbered 5, after V lost 1 base and J lost 7 bases. The CDR3 DNA reads TGCGCCAGCAGCTTGCTTCCCAGGGGGAATGAGCAGTTCTTC. This codes for CASSLLPRGNEQFF.

The chain has TRBV28 and TRBJ2-7, with 7 bases matching TRBD2. There are 14 residues in the CDR3. Germline V gene data show CDR1 as MDHEN and CDR2 as SYDVKM. The V gene end was trimmed by 4 bases and the J gene end by 5 bases; junction bases not matched to a gene: 8. The CDR3 sequence is CASSSGGPQDEQYF. In DNA, the CDR3 is TGTGCCAGCAGTTCGGGGGGTCCCCAGGACGAGCAGTACTTC.

The chain carries TRBV27 and TRBJ1-2, with a weak D call TRBD1 (6 bases). The CDR3 is 15 residues long. Trimming cost V 0 bases and J 1 base, with 9 bases left between them. Germline V gene data show CDR1 as MNHEY and CDR2 as SMNVEV (reference sequence). This CDR3 reads CASSLSRGNNYGYTF. The CDR3 DNA is TGTGCCAGCAGTTTATCCAGGGGAAATAACTATGGCTACACCTTC.

The J gene is TRBJ2-1, the V gene TRBV5-1, with D perhaps matching TRBD2 (5 bases). The CDR3 is 14 residues long. The V gene lost 2 bases and the J gene lost 4 bases, with 10 bases spanning the gap. CDR1 SGHRS and CDR2 YFSETQ come from the germline V gene. The CDR3, as DNA: TGCGCCAGCAGCTTACCGGGGAGATACAATGAGCAGTTCTTC. It is translated as CASSLPGRYNEQFF.

The genes are TRBV2 and TRBJ1-1, with D hard to call. The V and J ends lost 5 bases and 0 bases respectively, with 7 bases between them. Germline values: CDR1 SNHLY, CDR2 FYNNEI. CDR3 length: 13 amino acids. The CDR3 is CASSQAMNTEAFF. The CDR3 region has the DNA TGTGCCAGCAGTCAGGCAATGAACACTGAAGCTTTCTTT.

This clone was observed a few times. Other nucleotide sequences in the sample specify the same CDR3. The CDR3, as DNA: TGTGCCAGCAGCTTGGCGCGAGCGGGGGGGTACAATGAGCAGTTCTTC. Its translation is CASSLARAGGYNEQFF. This chain joins TRBV5-4 and TRBJ2-1; 10 bases align to TRBD2. The length of the CDR3 is 16 residues. CDR1 SGHNT and CDR2 YYREEE come from the germline V gene (reference sequence). V dropped 0 bases and J dropped 4; count of bases not matched to a gene: 4.

The rearrangement joins TRBV5-6 to TRBJ1-2; 9 bases line up with TRBD1. The V and J ends lost 2 bases and 5 bases, in that order; junction bases with no gene match: 7. The germline gives CDR1 SGHDT, CDR2 YYEEEE. This CDR3 has 15 amino acids. CDR3 in amino acids: CASSLYRGRWYGYTF. DNA of the CDR3: TGTGCCAGCAGCTTATACAGGGGGCGATGGTATGGCTACACCTTC.

The chain recombines TRBV2 with TRBJ1-2; tentatively, D is TRBD1 (6 bases). Deletions cut 4 bases from V and 2 bases from J, with 11 bases between. The CDR3 is 14 amino acids. Germline loops: CDR1 SNHLY, CDR2 FYNNEI. CDR3 sequence reads: CASSGDTANYGYTF. CDR3 nucleotides: TGTGCCAGCAGTGGGGACACTGCAAACTATGGCTACACCTTC.

The chain recombines TRBV10-1 with TRBJ2-3; 8 nucleotides match TRBD2. Germline assignment: CDR1 WNHNN and CDR2 SYGVQD (reference sequence). V gave up 3 bases and J gave up 0 bases; unmatched junction bases: 11. This CDR3 has 18 amino acids. CDR3 nucleotide sequence: TGCGCCAGCAGTGATGAGCTATTGAGCGGGGGCAGCACAGATACGCAGTATTTT. This codes for CASSDELLSGGSTDTQYF.

The chain recombines TRBV7-9 with TRBJ2-5, with D maybe TRBD1 (6 bases). There are 14 residues in the CDR3. Germline loops: CDR1 SEHNR, CDR2 FQNEAQ (reference sequence). Trimming took off 5 bases at V and 5 bases at J, with 15 bases between the two ends. The CDR3 region is CASSPGTMWETQYF. CDR3 in DNA: TGTGCCAGCAGCCCCGGGACAATGTGGGAGACCCAGTACTTC. Complete variable domain (other parts from reference TRBV7-9 and TRBJ2-5): DTGVSQNPRHKITKRGQNVTFRCDPISEHNRLYWYRQTLGQGPEFLTYFQNEAQLEKSRLLSDRFSAERPKGSFSTLEIQRTEQGDSAMYLCASSPGTMWETQYFGPGTRLLVL.

This chain links TRBV28 with TRBJ2-7; a possible D gene is TRBD1 (6 bases). The V end lost 4 bases, the J end lost 4 bases, and 14 bases lay between the germline ends. Germline V gene sequence: CDR1 MDHEN, CDR2 SYDVKM. The CDR3 is 14 amino acids. In nucleotides, the CDR3 is TGTGCCAGCAGTTCACTACCGGACAGTTACGAGCAGTACTTC. Its translation: CASSSLPDSYEQYF. The whole variable domain, remainder taken from reference TRBV28 and TRBJ2-7, is DVKVTQSSRYLVKRTGEKVFLECVQDMDHENMFWYRQDPGLGLRLIYFSYDVKMKEKGDIPEGYSVSREKKERFSLILESASTNQTSMYLCASSSLPDSYEQYFGPGTRLTVT.

V and J are TRBV11-3 and TRBJ2-3; weak D call: TRBD2 (6 bases). V was pared by 8 bases and J by 2 bases, with 11 bases between. The germline V gene encodes CDR1 SGHNT and CDR2 YENEEA. This CDR3 has 13 residues. The CDR3 coding sequence is TGTGCCAGCTTCGGGGGAAACACAGATACGCAGTATTTT. Its protein product is CASFGGNTDTQYF. Filled out from reference TRBV11-3 and TRBJ2-3, the complete variable domain reads EAGVVQSPRYKIIEKKQPVAFWCNPISGHNTLYWYLQNLGQGPELLIRYENEEAVDDSQLPKDRFSAERLKGVDSTLKIQPAELGDSAVYLCASFGGNTDTQYFGPGTRLTVL.

This clone appeared a few times. The V call is TRBV10-3, the J call TRBJ2-3; possible D gene TRBD1, 6 bases. The ends were cut back, 8 bases at V and 2 bases at J, with 8 bases in the middle. This CDR3 contains 12 residues. Germline V gene data show CDR1 as ENHRY and CDR2 as SYGVKD. CDR3 DNA sequence: TGTGCCATCCGGGACACCACAGATACGCAGTATTTT. It specifies CAIRDTTDTQYF.

V is TRBV3-1 (or the pseudogene TRBV3-2) and J is TRBJ2-3, with TRBD2 identical over 11 bases. With 2 bases clipped from V and 5 bases from J, the junction kept 15 bases outside the gene matches. Per the germline V gene, CDR1 is LGHDT and CDR2 is YNNKEL (reference sequence). The CDR3 is 19 residues long. In DNA, the CDR3 is TGTGCCAGCAGCCAATCGGTACTAGCGGGGGTAGGGCGCAGAGATACGCAGTATTTT. It specifies CASSQSVLAGVGRRDTQYF.